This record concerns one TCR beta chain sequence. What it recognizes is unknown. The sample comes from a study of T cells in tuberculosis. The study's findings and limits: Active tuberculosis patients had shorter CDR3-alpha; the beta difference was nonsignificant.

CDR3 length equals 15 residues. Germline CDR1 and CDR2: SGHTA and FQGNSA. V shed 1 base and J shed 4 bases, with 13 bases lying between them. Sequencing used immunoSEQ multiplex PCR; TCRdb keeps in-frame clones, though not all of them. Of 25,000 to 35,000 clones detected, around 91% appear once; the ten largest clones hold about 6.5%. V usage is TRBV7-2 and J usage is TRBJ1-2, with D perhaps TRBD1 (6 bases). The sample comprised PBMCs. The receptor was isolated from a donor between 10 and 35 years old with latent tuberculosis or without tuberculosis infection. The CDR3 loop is CASSLEPGDPYGYTF. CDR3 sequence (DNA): TGTGCCAGCAGCTTAGAGCCAGGGGACCCCTATGGCTACACCTTC.